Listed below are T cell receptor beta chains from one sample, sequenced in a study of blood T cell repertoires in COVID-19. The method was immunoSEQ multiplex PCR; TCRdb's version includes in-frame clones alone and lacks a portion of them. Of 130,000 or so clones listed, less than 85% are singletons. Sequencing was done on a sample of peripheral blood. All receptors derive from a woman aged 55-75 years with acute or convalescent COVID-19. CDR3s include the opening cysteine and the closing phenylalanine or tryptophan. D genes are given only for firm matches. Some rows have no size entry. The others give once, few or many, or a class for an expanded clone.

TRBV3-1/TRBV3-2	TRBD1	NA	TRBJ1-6	CASSQSTGVYSPLHF	TGTGCCAGCAGCCAATCCACAGGGGTATATTCACCCCTCCACTTT
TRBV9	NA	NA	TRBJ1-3	CASSVEGDNGNTIYF	TGTGCCAGCAGCGTAGAAGGGGACAACGGAAACACCATATATTTT
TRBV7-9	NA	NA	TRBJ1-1	CASSPRGWAEFNTEAFF	TGTGCCAGCAGCCCTAGGGGGTGGGCAGAATTTAACACTGAAGCTTTCTTT
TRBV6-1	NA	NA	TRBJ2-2	CASSEYVVRGTTGELFF	TGTGCCAGCAGTGAATACGTTGTCCGGGGGACCACCGGGGAGCTGTTTTTT
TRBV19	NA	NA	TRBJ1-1	CASSPTGNTEAFF	TGTGCCAGTAGTCCGACAGGGAACACTGAAGCTTTCTTT
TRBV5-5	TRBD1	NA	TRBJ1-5	CASSPGQGGQPQHF	TGTGCCAGCAGCCCGGGACAGGGGGGACAGCCCCAGCATTTT
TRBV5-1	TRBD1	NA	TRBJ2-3	CASSQFGQGKTDTQYF	TGCGCCAGCAGCCAGTTCGGACAGGGGAAGACAGATACGCAGTATTTT
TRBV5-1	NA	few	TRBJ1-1	CASSLGEINTEAFF	TGCGCCAGCAGCTTGGGGGAGATTAACACTGAAGCTTTCTTT
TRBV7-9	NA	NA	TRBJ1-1	CASSLSRETEAFF	TGTGCCAGCAGCTTAAGCCGGGAAACTGAAGCTTTCTTT
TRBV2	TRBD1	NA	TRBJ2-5	CASRRDSPQETQYF	TGTGCCAGCCGCCGGGACAGTCCCCAAGAGACCCAGTACTTC
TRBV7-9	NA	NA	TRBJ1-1	CASTRDSAMNTEAFF	TGTGCCAGCACCAGGGACTCCGCTATGAACACTGAAGCTTTCTTT
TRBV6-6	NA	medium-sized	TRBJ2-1	CASSFGGARYNEQFF	TGTGCCAGCAGTTTTGGGGGGGCGCGGTACAATGAGCAGTTCTTC
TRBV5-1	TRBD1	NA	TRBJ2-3	CASSLGTGFVTDTQYF	TGCGCCAGCAGCTTGGGGACAGGGTTCGTCACAGATACGCAGTATTTT
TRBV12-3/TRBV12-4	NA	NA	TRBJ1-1	CASSSDRNTEAFF	TGTGCCAGCAGTTCCGACAGGAACACTGAAGCTTTCTTT
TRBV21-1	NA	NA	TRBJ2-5	CASSDEQGITKEAVETQYF	TGTGCCAGCAGCGATGAACAGGGGATAACTAAAGAGGCGGTGGAGACCCAGTACTTC
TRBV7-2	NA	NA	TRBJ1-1	CASSPGLRGTEAFF	TGTGCCAGCAGCCCAGGTCTTAGGGGCACTGAAGCTTTCTTT
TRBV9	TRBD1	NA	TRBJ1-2	CASSSPGQGARGYTF	TGTGCCAGCAGCTCTCCGGGACAGGGGGCGCGGGGCTACACCTTC
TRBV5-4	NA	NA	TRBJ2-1	CASSTRPSYEQFF	TGTGCCAGCAGCACACGCCCTAGCTATGAGCAGTTCTTC
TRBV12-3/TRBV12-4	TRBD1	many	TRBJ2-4	CASSPGQLNIQYF	TGTGCCAGCAGTCCGGGACAGCTAAACATTCAGTACTTC
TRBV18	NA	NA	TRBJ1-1	CASSPPYGNRGAFF	TGTGCCAGCTCACCACCTTACGGGAACAGAGGAGCTTTCTTT
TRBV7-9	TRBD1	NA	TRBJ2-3	CASSAYGQATSTDTQYF	TGTGCCAGCAGCGCTTACGGACAGGCCACTAGCACAGATACGCAGTATTTT
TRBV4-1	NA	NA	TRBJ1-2	CASSPSTRDTDLGGYTF	TGCGCCAGCAGCCCAAGCACCCGGGACACGGACTTGGGGGGCTACACCTTC
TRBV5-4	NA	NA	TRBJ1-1	CASSQRGPWNTEAFF	TGTGCCAGCAGCCAGCGAGGGCCATGGAACACTGAAGCTTTCTTT
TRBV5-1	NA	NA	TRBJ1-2	CASSLGAEPFYGYTF	TGCGCCAGCAGCTTGGGGGCTGAACCTTTCTATGGCTACACCTTC
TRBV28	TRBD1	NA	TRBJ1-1	CASRADRAAIRAFF	TGTGCCAGCAGGGCTGACAGGGCAGCCATCAGAGCTTTCTTT
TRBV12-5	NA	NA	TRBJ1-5	CASGLSGIPHF	TGTGCTAGTGGTTTGAGCGGGATCCCGCATTTT
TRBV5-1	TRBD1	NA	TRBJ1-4	CASSRDTGEEKLFF	TGCGCCAGCAGCCGAGACACAGGGGAAGAAAAACTGTTTTTT
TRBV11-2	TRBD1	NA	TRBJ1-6	CASSPQGSGNSPLHF	TGTGCCAGCAGCCCACAGGGGTCGGGGAATTCACCCCTCCACTTT
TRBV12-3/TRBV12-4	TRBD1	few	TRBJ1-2	CASSFEGAPGYTF	TGTGCCAGCAGTTTTGAGGGGGCGCCTGGCTACACCTTC
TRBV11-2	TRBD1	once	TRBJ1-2	CASSPDRNPLYGYTF	TGTGCCAGCAGCCCGGACAGGAACCCCCTCTATGGCTACACCTTC
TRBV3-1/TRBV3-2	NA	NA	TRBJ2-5	CASSPPEAVSQETQYF	TGTGCCAGCAGCCCCCCAGAGGCGGTGAGCCAAGAGACCCAGTACTTC
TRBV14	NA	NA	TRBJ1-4	CASSQPGVNEKLFF	TGTGCCAGCAGCCAACCCGGGGTTAATGAAAAACTGTTTTTT
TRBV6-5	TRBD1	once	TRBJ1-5	CASSPWGQDNQPQHF	TGTGCCAGCAGCCCCTGGGGACAGGACAATCAGCCCCAGCATTTT
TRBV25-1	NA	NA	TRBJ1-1	CASSLTVNTEAFF	TGTGCCAGCAGCCTAACAGTGAACACTGAAGCTTTCTTT
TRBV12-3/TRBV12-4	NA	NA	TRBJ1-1	CASSVSGNTEAFF	TGTGCCAGCAGTGTTTCAGGTAACACTGAAGCTTTCTTT
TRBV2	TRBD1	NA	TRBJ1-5	CASRGDRGSMPQHF	TGTGCCAGCAGGGGGGACAGGGGGAGTATGCCCCAGCATTTT
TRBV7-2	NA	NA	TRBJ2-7	CASSEGGGYEQYF	TGTGCCAGCAGTGAAGGGGGTGGCTACGAGCAGTACTTC
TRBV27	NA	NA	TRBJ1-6	CASRMAREYNSPLHF	TGTGCCAGCAGAATGGCCCGGGAGTATAATTCACCCCTCCACTTT
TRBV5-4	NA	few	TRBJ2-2	CASSLALGELFF	TGTGCCAGCAGCTTGGCCCTCGGGGAGCTGTTTTTT
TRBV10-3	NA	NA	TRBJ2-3	CAISGRGTTSTDTQYF	TGTGCCATCAGTGGGCGGGGAACTACTAGCACAGATACGCAGTATTTT